These 13 T cell receptor beta chains came from one sample sequenced in a study of shared clonotypes between healthy human individuals. Assay used: immunoSEQ multiplex PCR; TCRdb lists only in-frame clones, some missing. Seen here are 190,000 or so clones, approximately 62% observed once, and the top ten hold roughly 10%. The sequenced sample consisted of memory CD4+ T cells sorted from blood. This sample's subset: CD45RA-negative fraction. These TCRs come from a man younger than 45 in good health.

This clone has ten or more counts. The chain carries TRBV7-6 and TRBJ2-7; 12 nucleotides agree with TRBD2. Looked up from germline, CDR1 is SGHVS and CDR2 is FNYEAQ. Trimming cost V 5 bases and J 5 bases; bases outside gene matches: 10. The CDR3 runs to 16 residues. The CDR3 DNA reads as TGTGCCAGCAGCCCCCAACGGACTAGCGGGAACAACGAGCAGTACTTC. It yields the protein CASSPQRTSGNNEQYF.

The chain is built from TRBV18 and TRBJ2-3; a possible D gene is TRBD2 (5 bases). Germline V gives CDR1 KGHSH, CDR2 LQKENI. V lost 5 bases to trimming and J lost 0 bases, with 12 bases between them. CDR3 size: 15 residues. The CDR3 nucleotides read TGTGCCAGCTCATCCGTAGCGAGTAGCACAGATACGCAGTATTTT. This sequence encodes CASSSVASSTDTQYF.

This chain joins TRBV11-2 and TRBJ1-2; D may be TRBD1 (5 bases). The length of the CDR3 is 16 residues. Per the germline V gene, CDR1 is SGHAT and CDR2 is FQNNGV. Trimming left V 2 bases short and J 4 bases short, with 17 bases between. The CDR3 spells CASSLFRDVGVYGYTF. As DNA, the CDR3 is TGTGCCAGCAGCTTATTCAGGGACGTTGGGGTCTATGGCTACACCTTC.

The chain joins TRBV7-8 to TRBJ2-6; no definite D call. This CDR3 has 15 residues. The V gene's germline CDR1 is SGHVS and CDR2 FQNEAQ. V lost 1 base to trimming and J lost 4 bases, with 8 bases between them. The CDR3 is CASSLGVVGANVLTF. Here the CDR3 DNA reads TGTGCCAGCAGCTTAGGAGTTGTGGGGGCCAACGTCCTGACTTTC.

This clone showed up just a few times. V and J are TRBV6-4 and TRBJ2-6; D remains ambiguous. Trimming stripped 0 bases from V and 0 bases from J, with 3 bases between. The CDR3 is made up of 15 amino acids. Germline V CDR1 and CDR2: MRHNA, SNTAGT. The CDR3 DNA is TGTGCCAGCAGTGACTCGGCCTCTGGGGCCAACGTCCTGACTTTC. Its translation: CASSDSASGANVLTF.

The rearrangement uses TRBV7-8 and TRBJ2-1, with 8 nucleotides matching TRBD2. Trimming at V came to 3 bases and at J to 6 bases, leaving 10 bases not matched to a gene. The CDR3 runs 16 residues. The germline CDR1 and CDR2 sequences are SGHVS and FQNEAQ. The CDR3 loop is CASSLVNWAGGNEQFF. Written as DNA, the CDR3 is TGTGCCAGCAGCTTGGTGAACTGGGCGGGGGGCAATGAGCAGTTCTTC.

The count of this clone is one. The chain recombines TRBV7-2 with TRBJ2-7, with 9 bases lining up with TRBD1. The J segment lost 2 bases and the V segment lost 3 bases, leaving 8 bases of the junction unmatched. Germline values: CDR1 SGHTA, CDR2 FQGNSA. This CDR3 has 16 residues. The CDR3, as DNA: TGTGCCAGCAGCTTCAACCCGACAGGGGGGACCTACGAGCAGTACTTC. It specifies CASSFNPTGGTYEQYF.

V is TRBV19 and J is TRBJ1-1; 10 nucleotides align to TRBD1. With V trimmed by 3 bases and J by 2 bases, 3 bases remained unmatched. The CDR3 is 15 residues long. Germline CDR1 reads LNHDA; CDR2 reads SQIVND (reference sequence). CDR3 in amino acids: CASSIPTGGNTEAFF. The CDR3, as DNA: TGTGCCAGTAGTATCCCGACAGGGGGCAACACTGAAGCTTTCTTT.

V and J are TRBV11-2 and TRBJ2-1, with D tentatively TRBD1 or TRBD2 (6 bases each). The germline V gene has CDR1 SGHAT and CDR2 FQNNGV. The CDR3 totals 16 residues. With 8 bases removed from V and 4 bases from J, the gap between germline ends came to 21 bases. The CDR3, as DNA: TGTGCCAGCCGCCGCCTTCTAGGGGGGAGGTACAATGAGCAGTTCTTC. This sequence encodes CASRRLLGGRYNEQFF. The variable domain in full, with the rest retrieved from reference TRBV11-2 and TRBJ2-1, is EAGVAQSPRYKIIEKRQSVAFWCNPISGHATLYWYQQILGQGPKLLIQFQNNGVVDDSQLPKDRFSAERLKGVDSTLKIQPAKLEDSAVYLCASRRLLGGRYNEQFFGPGTRLTVL.

This chain uses TRBV6-1 with TRBJ2-2; TRBD1 might be the D (6 bases). Deletions cut 8 bases from V and 6 bases from J, with 10 bases between. This CDR3 has 12 residues. Germline V CDR1 and CDR2: MNHNS, SASEGT. CDR3 sequence reads: CASLQGPGELFF. The CDR3 nucleotides are TGTGCCAGCCTCCAGGGGCCCGGGGAGCTGTTTTTT.

The CDR3 DNA reads as TGTGCCAGCAGAGAAGCGGGAGTCTACAATGAGCAGTTCTTC. It codes for CASREAGVYNEQFF. V is TRBV28 and J is TRBJ2-1; TRBD2 matches at 8 bases. The CDR3 runs 14 residues. Germline CDR1 and CDR2: MDHEN and SYDVKM. V trimming: 6 bases; J trimming: 3 bases; junction bases outside the gene matches: 4. Supplemented by reference TRBV28 and TRBJ2-1, the full variable domain reads DVKVTQSSRYLVKRTGEKVFLECVQDMDHENMFWYRQDPGLGLRLIYFSYDVKMKEKGDIPEGYSVSREKKERFSLILESASTNQTSMYLCASREAGVYNEQFFGPGTRLTVL.

This chain uses TRBV27 with TRBJ2-3, with TRBD2 matching 13 bases. V lost 6 bases and J lost 6; bases outside the gene matches: 6. Per germline, CDR1 MNHEY and CDR2 SMNVEV (reference sequence). CDR3 length: 15 residues. CDR3 in DNA: TGTGCCAGCAGACTCGGGACTAGCGGGGCCGATACGCAGTATTTT. It codes for CASRLGTSGADTQYF.

The chain has TRBV29-1 and TRBJ1-1, with 7 bases fitting TRBD1. Germline-derived CDR1 and CDR2 are SQVTM and ANQGSEA. The length of the CDR3 is 13 residues. Germline trimming cut 7 bases from V and 1 base from J; bases unmatched to any gene: 6. Written as DNA, the CDR3 is TGCAGCGGTGACAGGGCAACGAACACTGAAGCTTTCTTT. It codes for CSGDRATNTEAFF.